Each of the 31 T cell receptor beta chains below was sequenced from the same sample in a study of T cells in Graves' hyperthyroidism and ophthalmopathy. Researchers took RNA transcripts and amplified the TCR beta CDR3 regions from them. The HTBI set primed first-round TCR CDR3 RT-PCR. From the multiplex PCR reads, TCRdb called clonotypes with MiXCR, one entry per CDR3 protein. The data contain about 59,000 distinct CDR3 sequences, 53% of them singletons. Sequencing was done on a sample of blood. These receptors were collected from a woman aged 55-69 years with Graves' ophthalmopathy.

This clonotype was seen a few times. The chain combines TRBV7-4 with TRBJ2-3, with D possibly being TRBD2 (5 bases). Germline V CDR1 and CDR2: SGHVT, SQSDAQ. The CDR3 is 15 amino acids. Trimming left V 0 bases short and J 2 bases short, with 9 bases between. This chain's CDR3 is CASSLATTLTDTQYF. DNA of the CDR3: TGTGCCAGCAGCTTAGCGACTACGCTCACAGATACGCAGTATTTT.

This clonotype came up once. This chain connects TRBV7-3 to TRBJ2-1; no definite D call. The germline gives CDR1 SGHTA, CDR2 FQGTGA. This CDR3 has 14 residues. V was trimmed by 4 bases and J by 12 bases, leaving 19 bases between them. The CDR3 region is CASSSKGGLDTQFF. CDR3 nucleotide sequence: TGTGCCAGCAGCTCCAAGGGTGGCTTAGATACGCAGTTCTTC.

This clonotype was seen a single time. One end of the junction varies from germline; a read error may be responsible. The chain employs TRBV9 and TRBJ2-7, with TRBD1 matching 10 bases. The length of the CDR3 is 14 residues. CDR1 and CDR2 from the germline V gene are SGDLS and YYNGEE. CDR3 nucleotides: TGTGCCTGCAGCGCTCGACAGGGGGCGCGCGAGCAGTACTTC. Translating gives CACSARQGAREQYF.

This clonotype was picked up many times. V gene TRBV12-3 or TRBV12-4 combines with J gene TRBJ1-4; 7 nucleotides match TRBD1. Trimming cost V 6 bases and J 4 bases; bases outside gene matches: 5. CDR3 length: 14 residues. CDR3 DNA sequence: TGTGCCAGCAGCCCGGGACAGTATAATGAAAAACTGTTTTTT. Encoded protein: CASSPGQYNEKLFF.

The rearrangement joins TRBV13 to TRBJ2-7; 9 positions agree with TRBD1. Germline V lookup: CDR1 PRHDT, CDR2 FYEKMQ (reference sequence). After removal of 5 bases from V and 1 base from J, the junction contained 9 bases not matched to a gene. The CDR3 loop spans 16 amino acids. The CDR3 nucleotides are TGTGCCAGCAGCGACCGGACAGGGGCCGTATCCTACGAGCAGTACTTC. Translation gives CASSDRTGAVSYEQYF.

V and J are TRBV6-5 and TRBJ1-1; D perhaps matches TRBD1 (5 bases). CDR3 size: 14 residues. Germline V CDR1 and CDR2: MNHEY, SVGAGI. V shed 2 bases and J shed 10 bases, with 17 bases lying between them. The chain's CDR3 is CASSYSRQWVRAFF. In DNA, the CDR3 is TGTGCCAGCAGTTACAGCCGACAGTGGGTGAGAGCTTTCTTT.

This clonotype was seen repeatedly, ten times or more. DNA of the CDR3: TGCGCCAGCAGCCAACCCTTAGGGACCAGGGAAGGTGAGCAGTTCTTC. Translation gives CASSQPLGTREGEQFF. The rearrangement joins TRBV4-1 to TRBJ2-1; TRBD1 or TRBD2 may be the D gene (5 bases each). The CDR3 length is 16 residues. Trimming left V 2 bases short and J 9 bases short, with 20 bases between. CDR1 is MGHRA and CDR2 is YSYEKL in the germline V gene.

In its sample, this clonotype was seen a few times. An end of the junction does not agree with germline; a read error may underlie this. The chain joins TRBV7-2 to TRBJ2-7; no definite D call. Germline V gene lookup returns CDR1 SGHTA and CDR2 FQGNSA. This CDR3 is 11 amino acids long. The CDR3 nucleotides are TGTGCCACCAGCCACTCCTACGAGCAGTACTTC. Residues: CATSHSYEQYF.

Details on this clonotype: One end of the junction does not line up with germline, which may come from a read error. This rearrangement joins TRBV5-8 to TRBJ1-5; D is uncertain. The CDR3 consists of 13 residues. The germline gives CDR1 SGHTS, CDR2 YDEGEE. Here the CDR3 DNA reads TGTGCCAGCAGCTTGGCCCCTAATCAGCCCCGGCATTTT. As protein: CASSLAPNQPRHF.

The chain uses TRBV5-1 and TRBJ2-7, with a weak D call TRBD1 (5 bases). V was shortened by 2 bases and J by 10 bases, with 13 bases between the two germline ends. Per germline, CDR1 SGHRS and CDR2 YFSETQ. CDR3 size: 12 residues. CDR3 loop: CASSLPPGLQYF. The CDR3 DNA reads as TGCGCCAGCAGCTTACCCCCAGGGTTACAGTACTTC.

This clonotype was recorded at least ten times. The chain couples TRBV19 to TRBJ2-3, with 8 bases matching TRBD2. CDR3 length equals 15 residues. The germline CDR1 and CDR2 sequences are LNHDA and SQIVND (reference sequence). Trimming cost V 8 bases and J 2 bases; bases outside gene matches: 9. The CDR3 loop reads CASRASGRTTDTQYF. DNA for the CDR3: TGTGCCAGTCGAGCGAGCGGGAGAACCACAGATACGCAGTATTTT.

The genes are TRBV19 and TRBJ2-5; TRBD1 matches at 8 bases. This CDR3 region has 16 residues. Germline CDR1 LNHDA, CDR2 SQIVND (reference sequence). The junction had 10 bases not matched to a gene; V was cut back by 5 bases and J by 2 bases. The chain's CDR3 is CASSPKGQGTQETQYF. The CDR3 DNA sequence: TGTGCCAGTAGTCCCAAAGGACAGGGAACGCAAGAGACCCAGTACTTC.

As concerns this clonotype: The CDR3 end shows no conserved phenylalanine or tryptophan, and so a read error is likely. The DNA is left out, because the CDR3 cannot be placed on it with certainty; the CDR3 is given as TCRdb lists it. The V gene is TRBV7-2, the J gene TRBJ2-5; the table assigns TRBD1, which was not confirmed against the DNA. Looked up from germline, CDR1 is SGHTA and CDR2 is FQGNSA. The CDR3 comprises 15 residues, both ends counted. The CDR3 is CASSLTAGGYETQCS.

This clonotype occurred a few times. The chain employs TRBV27 and TRBJ2-1, with D perhaps TRBD1 (6 bases). V lost 7 bases to trimming and J lost 3 bases, with 19 bases between them. The germline gives CDR1 MNHEY, CDR2 SMNVEV (reference sequence). The CDR3 is made up of 16 amino acids. In DNA, the CDR3 is TGTGCCAGCAAGTCTTTCGGCCCAGGGGACTACAATGAGCAGTTCTTC. Its translation is CASKSFGPGDYNEQFF.

The V and J genes are TRBV5-1 and TRBJ2-3; TRBD2 matches 16 bases. The CDR3 totals 16 residues. The V segment lost 3 bases and the J segment 4 bases; nucleotides outside the gene matches: 2. Germline loops: CDR1 SGHRS, CDR2 YFSETQ. The CDR3 loop reads CASSYGTSGRADTQYF. The CDR3 nucleotides read TGCGCCAGCAGCTACGGGACTAGCGGGAGGGCAGATACGCAGTATTTT.

This clonotype was observed many times. The chain's CDR3 is CASSPPSGGYNEQFF. In DNA, the CDR3 is TGTGCCAGCAGCCCTCCTAGCGGGGGGTACAATGAGCAGTTCTTC. The J gene is TRBJ2-1, the V gene TRBV9; 11 bases match TRBD2. There are 15 residues in the CDR3. Germline lookup yields CDR1 SGDLS and CDR2 YYNGEE. With 4 bases clipped from V and 4 bases from J, the junction kept 4 bases outside the gene matches. Variable domain in full (rest from reference TRBV9 and TRBJ2-1): DSGVTQTPKHLITATGQRVTLRCSPRSGDLSVYWYQQSLDQGLQFLIQYYNGEERAKGNILERFSAQQFPDLHSELNLSSLELGDSALYFCASSPPSGGYNEQFFGPGTRLTVL.

This clonotype was seen at least ten times. The rearrangement uses TRBV7-2 and TRBJ1-1; 9 bases map to TRBD1. The CDR3 spans 16 residues. V shed 4 bases, J shed 4 bases, and the junction held 10 bases outside the gene matches. Germline CDR1 and CDR2: SGHTA and FQGNSA. The CDR3 loop is CASSSLMGQGTTEAFF. CDR3 coding DNA: TGTGCCAGCAGCTCACTCATGGGACAGGGAACCACTGAAGCTTTCTTT.

The V and J genes are TRBV6-4 and TRBJ1-4; the D is unclear. The CDR3 length is 12 residues. The ends were cut back, 5 bases at V and 10 bases at J, with 11 bases in the middle. Germline V gene sequence: CDR1 MRHNA, CDR2 SNTAGT. The CDR3 DNA reads TGTGCCAGCAGTCTGAGCGTGGGAAAACTGTTTTTT. Amino acid sequence: CASSLSVGKLFF.

This chain links TRBV7-2 with TRBJ2-7; 8 bases map to TRBD1. CDR3 length: 16 residues. V dropped 5 bases and J dropped 3; count of bases not matched to a gene: 12. CDR1 and CDR2 (germline): SGHTA, FQGNSA. The CDR3: CASSLTGAGGFYEQYF. DNA for the CDR3: TGTGCCAGCAGCCTGACCGGGGCAGGGGGCTTCTACGAGCAGTACTTC.

This clonotype was found many times. The chain combines TRBV5-1 with TRBJ1-1; maybe TRBD1 (6 bases). The CDR3 totals 14 residues. The germline V gene has CDR1 SGHRS and CDR2 YFSETQ. The germline V and J ends were trimmed by 4 bases and 2 bases, with 12 bases remaining between them. CDR3 nucleotide sequence: TGCGCCAGCAGCGGGGGCAGCTTTAACACTGAAGCTTTCTTT. It specifies CASSGGSFNTEAFF.

This clonotype was seen ten or more times. This chain links TRBV6-1 with TRBJ1-3, with D perhaps TRBD1 (5 bases). CDR1 is MNHNS, CDR2 SASEGT, per germline. This CDR3 is 16 amino acids long. Between the trimmed V and J ends, which lost 0 bases and 8 bases, there was a span of 17 bases. The CDR3 nucleotides read TGTGCCAGCAGTGAAGCCCCGGGGGACCAACCAGACACCATATATTTT. This gives the protein CASSEAPGDQPDTIYF.

The chain joins TRBV9 to TRBJ2-2, with TRBD1 as a possible D gene (6 bases). The CDR3 is 16 amino acids. The V end lost 1 base, the J end lost 3 bases, and 13 bases lay between the germline ends. Germline CDR1 SGDLS, CDR2 YYNGEE. In DNA form, the CDR3 reads TGTGCCAGCAGCGTACCACTCACAGGGCACACCGGGGAGCTGTTTTTT. This translates into CASSVPLTGHTGELFF.

The rearrangement joins TRBV20-1 to TRBJ2-7, with 14 bases identical to TRBD2. Per the germline V gene, CDR1 is DFQATT and CDR2 is SNEGSKA (reference sequence). Trimming removed 5 bases from V and 3 bases from J; junction bases left unmatched: 18. The CDR3 is 19 amino acids. The CDR3 DNA reads as TGCAGTGCTGCTGCCCAGGTCGGGACTAGCGGGAGCTCTTTCTACGAGCAGTACTTC. Amino acids: CSAAAQVGTSGSSFYEQYF.

This clonotype was found once. J is TRBJ2-2 and V is TRBV9; D possibly corresponds to TRBD1 (5 bases). The V and J ends lost 4 bases and 7 bases respectively, with 17 bases between them. Germline lookup yields CDR1 SGDLS and CDR2 YYNGEE. The CDR3 consists of 15 residues. CDR3 sequence reads: CASSSTSARVGELFF. The DNA of the CDR3 is TGTGCCAGCAGCTCCACATCCGCCAGGGTCGGGGAGCTGTTTTTT. Combining the CDR3 with reference TRBV9 and TRBJ2-2 gives the whole variable domain DSGVTQTPKHLITATGQRVTLRCSPRSGDLSVYWYQQSLDQGLQFLIQYYNGEERAKGNILERFSAQQFPDLHSELNLSSLELGDSALYFCASSSTSARVGELFFGEGSRLTVL.

This clonotype was picked up many times. The rearrangement joins TRBV19 to TRBJ2-7, with D possibly being TRBD1 or TRBD2 (5 bases each). Per germline, CDR1 LNHDA and CDR2 SQIVND (reference sequence). The CDR3 contains 16 residues. Trimming shortened V by 5 bases and J by 6 bases, and 23 bases separated the two germline ends. The CDR3 DNA reads TGTGCCAGTAGTCCTCGGGTAAGGGGACGCCCCTTCGAGCAGTACTTC. Translation gives CASSPRVRGRPFEQYF. Together with reference TRBV19 and TRBJ2-7, the CDR3 gives the full variable domain: DGGITQSPKYLFRKEGQNVTLSCEQNLNHDAMYWYRQDPGQGLRLIYYSQIVNDFQKGDIAEGYSVSREKKESFPLTVTSAQKNPTAFYLCASSPRVRGRPFEQYFGPGTRLTVT.

Only a few counts were recorded for this clonotype. The chain recombines TRBV18 with TRBJ2-5; TRBD2 agrees at 10 bases. After removal of 1 base from V and 7 bases from J, the junction contained 9 bases not matched to a gene. CDR1 is KGHSH and CDR2 is LQKENI in the germline V gene. The CDR3 sequence is 16 residues long. The CDR3 nucleotides read TGTGCCAGCTCACCACGGTCTAGCGGGGGAGTTGGGACCCAGTACTTC. This encodes CASSPRSSGGVGTQYF.

Remarks on this clonotype: The junction does not match germline at one end; this may be a read error. This chain joins TRBV2 and TRBJ2-5; D gene ambiguous. The CDR3 runs 11 residues. The germline V gene encodes CDR1 SNHLY and CDR2 FYNNEI. CDR3 amino acids: CASGEMETQYF. The CDR3, as DNA: TGTGCCAGCGGTGAAATGGAGACCCAGTACTTC. The complete variable domain, with remaining parts taken from reference TRBV2 and TRBJ2-5, reads EPEVTQTPSHQVTQMGQEVILRCVPISNHLYFYWYRQILGQKVEFLVSFYNNEISEKSEIFDDQFSVERPDGSNFTLKIRSTKLEDSAMYFCASGEMETQYFGPGTRLLVL.

This clonotype was seen repeatedly, ten times or more. This rearrangement joins TRBV6-5 to TRBJ1-5; 9 positions match TRBD1. V dropped 5 bases and J dropped 1; count of bases not matched to a gene: 6. The CDR3 has 16 residues. CDR1 and CDR2 (germline): MNHEY, SVGAGI. The CDR3 DNA reads as TGTGCCAGCAGTCCCCGACAGGGGGTGAGCAATCAGCCCCAGCATTTT. Its translation is CASSPRQGVSNQPQHF.

There are many counts of this clonotype. The J gene is TRBJ2-3, the V gene TRBV19; D gene ambiguous. With 7 bases removed from V and 2 bases from J, the gap between germline ends came to 13 bases. Germline loops: CDR1 LNHDA, CDR2 SQIVND (reference sequence). This CDR3 spans 14 amino acids. CDR3 bases: TGTGCCAGTAACCTCGGCAGCTCCACAGATACGCAGTATTTT. Translation gives CASNLGSSTDTQYF. The complete variable domain, with remaining parts taken from reference TRBV19 and TRBJ2-3, reads DGGITQSPKYLFRKEGQNVTLSCEQNLNHDAMYWYRQDPGQGLRLIYYSQIVNDFQKGDIAEGYSVSREKKESFPLTVTSAQKNPTAFYLCASNLGSSTDTQYFGPGTRLTVL.

The chain employs TRBV20-1 and TRBJ1-2, with 12 bases fitting TRBD1. Germline CDR1 and CDR2: DFQATT and SNEGSKA (reference sequence). With 6 bases clipped from V and 7 bases from J, the junction kept 9 bases outside the gene matches. The CDR3 sequence is 14 residues long. CDR3 region: CSAMGQGALGGYTF. The CDR3 DNA reads TGCAGTGCCATGGGACAGGGGGCGTTGGGTGGCTACACCTTC.

The chain recombines TRBV2 with TRBJ2-7; TRBD2 matches at 7 bases. The CDR3 is 13 residues long. Losses at the gene ends were 4 bases for V and 6 bases for J; bases not matched to a gene: 6. CDR1 is SNHLY, CDR2 FYNNEI, per germline. The CDR3 here is CASSAEGGSEQYF. The CDR3 region has the DNA TGTGCCAGCAGTGCCGAGGGAGGGTCCGAGCAGTACTTC.